This T cell receptor (beta chain) stems from a study of OX40 agonist ivuxolimab in advanced cancers. A note on the overall study: Ivuxolimab was an agonistic, fully human IgG2 monoclonal antibody directed against OX40 (CD134), a costimulatory receptor. The monotherapy dose-escalation portion (N of about 50 patients) of the phase I ivuxolimab trial is reported in the paper. Among the roughly 52 dose-escalation patients, 19 had hepatocellular carcinoma, approximately 15 melanoma, 9 renal cell carcinoma and 9 head and neck cancer. Intravenous ivuxolimab was administered to patients every 2 weeks at six dose levels: 0.01, 0.1, 0.3, 1.5, 3 and 10 mg/kg. Patients were allowed to have had prior anti-PD-1, anti-PD-L1 or anti-CTLA-4 therapy, and approximately 40% of the dose-escalation patients had been treated with checkpoint inhibitors. Peripheral TCRbeta sequencing aimed to test whether ivuxolimab altered TCR sequence diversity and caused clonal T-cell expansion. A male proportion of approximately 83% and a mean age of 60 years, ranging from 23 to 79, were recorded for the dose-escalation cohort. Partial responses occurred in three dose-escalation patients: two with cutaneous melanoma and one with hepatocellular carcinoma.

Patients with a history of autoimmune disease or receiving systemic immunosuppression were excluded from the trial. In every dose cohort, peripheral blood was drawn for TCR sequencing at baseline, cycle 4 day 1, and cycle 7 day 1. Samples came from an open-label, multicenter, first-in-human phase I dose-escalation trial of ivuxolimab. Adults with locally advanced or metastatic head and neck squamous cell, hepatocellular, melanoma or renal cell carcinoma were enrolled in the trial. Before TCR sequencing, CD4+ T cells and CD8+ T cells from peripheral blood were sorted into separate populations. In its sample, this clone was seen once. Its target antigen remains unknown. No base quality values were provided; no much bigger clone lies one nucleotide off. Summary of the overall study and its limitations: At doses of 0.1 to 3.0 mg/kg, clonal expansion of both CD4+ and CD8+ T cells in blood was seen between baseline and week 6. Low levels of normalized T-cell clonal expansion were also shown by some nonresponding patients. In the 0.1-3.0 mg/kg groups, partial responders had among the lowest normalized peripheral clonal expansion, particularly in CD8+ T cells. After ivuxolimab, more expanded clones were found on average in CD8+ T cells than in CD4+ T cells. Which antigens the clonally expanded peripheral T cells were specific for was not determined.

Genomic DNA was extracted from sorted cells for sequencing of the TCRbeta CDR3 region. TCRbeta CDR3 regions were sequenced using the immunoSEQ Assay. The table comes from immuneACCESS by way of TCRdb, which keeps in-frame sequences with V and J called. Part of the clones is missing from these tables; in studies checked, under half for an unresolved V gene and the rest for unknown reasons. This sample lists over 80,000 clones; just over 90% were detected once. The ten top clones hold around 0.39% of the sample. Via the germline V gene, CDR1 is ENHRY and CDR2 SYGVKD. V loses 5 bases of germline sequence and J loses 2 bases, and the interval between the two ends is 11 bases. From cysteine to phenylalanine, the CDR3 is 14 amino acids long. Only the CDR3 DNA is retained, 42 bases long and in frame from the first base.

The material was CD4+ or CD8+ T cells sorted from blood, obtained in a trial of the OX40 agonist ivuxolimab. The V gene is TRBV10-3 and the J gene is TRBJ2-3; TRBD2 is possibly the D segment (7 matching bases). This clonotype originated in an adult with an advanced solid tumor such as melanoma, head and neck, liver or kidney cancer. The base sequence is TGTGCCATCAGTAGTCGGGGGGCCACAGATACGCAGTATTTT. Its translation is CAISSRGATDTQYF.